Listed below are T cell receptor beta chains from one sample, sequenced in a study of shared clonotypes between healthy human individuals. The assay was immunoSEQ multiplex PCR, and TCRdb's table has in-frame clones only and misses some. Among more than 2 million clones, approximately 94% were seen once, and the ten largest hold over 0.1%. The specimen sequenced was naive CD4+ T cells sorted from blood. Every receptor here comes from a man aged 18 to 30 in good health. Each CDR3 is given with its conserved first and last residue. The D gene is left open where the match is weak.

V gene,CDR3 length,D gene,J gene,CDR3 protein
TRBV9,15,-,TRBJ1-1,CASSVVRQGYTEAFF
TRBV9,17,-,TRBJ2-6,CASSVAVKGERANVLTF
TRBV5-1,14,-,TRBJ1-5,CASSLTGPNQPQHF
TRBV5-1,17,-,TRBJ1-5,CASSLEAVGKVGQPQHF
TRBV5-1,16,-,TRBJ2-2,CASSLVSTRPTGELFF
TRBV10-3,15,-,TRBJ1-6,CAISESTWGGSPLHF
TRBV6-5,13,-,TRBJ1-4,CASSLQGDKALFF
TRBV29-1,13,TRBD2,TRBJ2-1,CSVLAGGHYEQFF
TRBV28,15,-,TRBJ2-7,CASISSRGQGHEQYF
TRBV7-9,14,-,TRBJ1-2,CASSLESGVHGYTF
TRBV10-3,16,TRBD2,TRBJ2-1,CAISEPSGGAKNEQFF
TRBV7-2,16,-,TRBJ2-5,CASSPGRIPSVETQYF
TRBV4-1,16,-,TRBJ1-5,CASSQDVGISNQPQHF
TRBV2,17,-,TRBJ2-3,CASRTNPGTYSTDTQYF
TRBV5-1,15,-,TRBJ2-2,CASSLAGPNTGELFF
TRBV28,18,-,TRBJ2-1,CASSPSWFQGSSYNEQFF
TRBV19,16,TRBD2,TRBJ2-5,CASSARTSGGSETQYF
TRBV6-5,16,-,TRBJ2-6,CASSYSGGSGANVLTF
TRBV29-1,13,-,TRBJ2-1,CSVALYPYNEQFF
TRBV29-1,13,-,TRBJ2-3,CSVEEASTDTQYF
TRBV4-1,15,-,TRBJ1-1,CASSQEARMNTEAFF
TRBV11-3,14,-,TRBJ2-1,CASSFGWGYNEQFF
TRBV7-2,11,-,TRBJ2-7,CASSEDRQQYF
TRBV5-1,15,TRBD1,TRBJ2-7,CASSLEGQGTYEQYF
TRBV21-1,16,-,TRBJ1-2,CASSLRTRRWCGGYTF
TRBV18,17,TRBD1,TRBJ1-2,CASSPRQGATANYGYTF
TRBV14,14,-,TRBJ1-2,CASSQDPGDYGYTF
TRBV19,16,-,TRBJ1-1,CASSTRPFGGNTEAFF
TRBV10-1,16,TRBD2,TRBJ2-3,CASSELLAGATDTQYF
TRBV28,15,TRBD1,TRBJ1-1,CASNTGQAGNTEAFF
TRBV28,11,-,TRBJ1-6,CASSNYSPLHF
TRBV20-1,11,-,TRBJ2-3,CSAGHTDTQYF
TRBV9,16,TRBD1,TRBJ1-6,CASSPGWDRDNSPLHF
TRBV7-7,14,-,TRBJ2-5,CASSLGQIQETQYF
TRBV5-1,16,TRBD1,TRBJ2-7,CASSFLPGQGYYEQYF
TRBV6-5,14,TRBD1,TRBJ2-7,CASSYKGTVYEQYF
TRBV30,17,TRBD2,TRBJ2-2,CAWSPTRTSGSPGELFF
TRBV2,14,TRBD2,TRBJ2-7,CASSVTSVSYEQYF
TRBV6-1,13,-,TRBJ2-7,CASSEAAGLIQYF
TRBV5-4,13,-,TRBJ1-1,CASSLEGNTEAFF
TRBV5-4,16,-,TRBJ2-2,CASSFGSRANTGELFF
TRBV4-3,15,-,TRBJ2-7,CASSPAASAEYEQYF
TRBV19,11,-,TRBJ2-1,CASSRGDEQFF
TRBV10-3,16,TRBD1,TRBJ1-1,CAISPDRRPVNTEAFF
TRBV19,13,-,TRBJ2-5,CASGGRRQETQYF
TRBV10-3,15,TRBD1,TRBJ2-5,CAISESRQGKETQYF
TRBV2,11,-,TRBJ2-1,CASRRGYEQFF
TRBV4-1,18,-,TRBJ2-3,CASSSRQGRTGHADTQYF
TRBV5-6,17,TRBD1,TRBJ1-4,CASSWGWIRDRDEKLFF
TRBV19,14,TRBD2,TRBJ2-7,CATSVIAGGSEQYF
TRBV30,13,-,TRBJ1-3,CAWSSRFGNTIYF
TRBV5-4,15,TRBD1,TRBJ1-2,CASRSPVQGAGGYTF
TRBV7-9,16,TRBD2,TRBJ2-3,CASSFPLTSGTDTQYF